One and the same sample provided the 16 T cell receptor beta chains below, sequenced in a study of blood T cells in healthy people across ages. A second about 7 to 11 cycle PCR used barcoded and J-beta primers. TCRdb reprocessed the 5' RACE reads with MiXCR, giving one entry per CDR3 protein. The sample includes under 1,100,000 distinct CDR3 sequences, approximately 25% of them seen just once. The same specimen was also included in a second study, on T cells of mothers and their children.

Material for sequencing was blood. The receptors originated from a girl aged 2-10 years in good health.

This clonotype has just a few counts. The CDR3 bases are TGTGCCAGCAGTCCTACGATAACTAATGAAAAACTGTTTTTT. This translates into CASSPTITNEKLFF. The rearrangement joins TRBV6-5 to TRBJ1-4; D call uncertain. This CDR3 spans 14 amino acids. Trimming removed 5 bases from V and 1 base from J, with 8 bases in between. CDR1 MNHEY and CDR2 SVGAGI come from the germline V gene.

There are a few counts of this clonotype. The chain combines TRBV29-1 with TRBJ2-2; 7 positions agree with TRBD2. The germline CDR1 and CDR2 sequences are SQVTM and ANQGSEA. This CDR3 spans 13 amino acids. The CDR3 DNA is TGCAGTATTCTAGCGGCGAACACCGGGGAGCTGTTTTTT. It yields the protein CSILAANTGELFF.

This clonotype was seen a handful of times. V is TRBV29-1 and J is TRBJ2-1, with 8 bases lining up with TRBD2. The CDR3 runs to 12 residues. Germline CDR1 reads SQVTM; CDR2 reads ANQGSEA. V shed 3 bases, J shed 9 bases, and the junction held 4 bases outside the gene matches. The CDR3 coding sequence is TGCAGCGTTGACCGGACTAGCCTTGAGCAGTTCTTC. Translating it yields CSVDRTSLEQFF.

V usage is TRBV10-3 and J usage is TRBJ2-5; D remains unclear. Judging by the DNA end, TRBJ2-7 fits better; the J call may be wrong. The CDR3 has 14 residues. CDR1 and CDR2 from the germline V gene are ENHRY and SYGVKD. The CDR3 bases are TGTGCCATCAGCCCGAGCCCCTCTAACTACGAGCAGTACTTC. It is translated as CAISPSPSNYEQYF.

The CDR3 reads CASSPSPRSSGRGGQFF. DNA of the CDR3: TGTGCCAGCAGCCCATCCCCACGTTCGAGCGGGAGGGGGGGGCAGTTCTTC. The chain links TRBV7-2 to TRBJ2-1; 10 bases agree with TRBD2. The CDR3 consists of 17 residues. Germline V CDR1 and CDR2: SGHTA, FQGNSA. V trimming: 5 bases; J trimming: 12 bases; junction bases outside the gene matches: 19.

The rearrangement joins TRBV4-3 to TRBJ1-1; D gene unclear. CDR1 LGHNA and CDR2 YSLEER come from the germline V gene. V was pared by 0 bases and J by 10 bases, with 12 bases between. The CDR3 loop spans 13 amino acids. Here the CDR3 DNA reads TGCGCCAGCAGCCAAGAGCGAACGGAAAGAGCTTTCTTT. The encoded protein is CASSQERTERAFF.

The chain joins TRBV2 to TRBJ1-6, with TRBD1 matching 8 bases. In germline, CDR1 is SNHLY, CDR2 FYNNEI. Trimming at V came to 1 base and at J to 6 bases, leaving 2 bases not matched to a gene. This CDR3 is 15 amino acids long. DNA of the CDR3: TGTGCCAGCAGTGAAGGGACAGGGAGTAATTCACCCCTCCACTTT. This sequence encodes CASSEGTGSNSPLHF.

This clonotype was observed a few times. The genes are TRBV15 and TRBJ1-2; D remains ambiguous. The V and J ends lost 5 bases and 8 bases respectively, with 15 bases between them. The CDR3 has 13 residues. Germline V gene data show CDR1 as LNHNV and CDR2 as YYDKDF (reference sequence). CDR3 DNA sequence: TGTGCCACCAGCCCAAGGACCGATGGAGGCTACACCTTC. Translating gives CATSPRTDGGYTF.

This clonotype has only one observation. Sequence at one end of the junction differs from germline and may be a read error. The chain uses TRBV6-5 and TRBJ2-5, with a weak D call TRBD2 (6 bases). CDR3 length: 18 residues. Germline loops: CDR1 MNHEY, CDR2 SVGAGI. Here the CDR3 DNA reads TGTGCCAGCAGTTACTCTGATTTGTACGCTAGCGTCAGAGAGACCCAGTCCTTC. Its translation: CASSYSDLYASVRETQSF.

The table lists this clonotype with a few counts. The V and J genes are TRBV7-2 and TRBJ1-1; possible D gene TRBD1, 5 bases. V shed 5 bases and J shed 0 bases, with 13 bases lying between them. CDR1 and CDR2 from the germline V gene are SGHTA and FQGNSA. The CDR3 runs to 15 residues. The CDR3 nucleotides are TGTGCCAGCAGCCCTAAGTACAGGATGAACACTGAAGCTTTCTTT. Protein product: CASSPKYRMNTEAFF.

V is TRBV5-1 and J is TRBJ2-5; maybe TRBD2 (6 bases). V was clipped by 7 bases and J by 2 bases, with 18 bases between them. The CDR3 has 15 amino acids. The germline V gene encodes CDR1 SGHRS and CDR2 YFSETQ. DNA of the CDR3: TGCGCCAGCGGCCCCGAGGACTATACGCAAGAGACCCAGTACTTC. Translation: CASGPEDYTQETQYF.

CDR3 amino acids: CATSGRQDLGEKLFF. For the CDR3, the DNA is TGTGCCACCAGCGGCCGACAGGACCTTGGTGAAAAACTGTTTTTT. This chain connects TRBV15 to TRBJ1-4, with D maybe TRBD1 (6 bases). The germline V gene encodes CDR1 LNHNV and CDR2 YYDKDF (reference sequence). Deletions cut 5 bases from V and 7 bases from J, with 17 bases between. This CDR3 has 15 amino acids.

This clonotype was detected only once. The CDR3 does not close with the conserved phenylalanine or tryptophan, likely indicating a read error. The chain links TRBV12-3 or TRBV12-4 to TRBJ1-6; no reliable D call. The CDR3 loop spans 13 amino acids. V was pared by 3 bases and J by 3 bases, with 3 bases between. The CDR3 region is CASSFGYNSPLHL. DNA of the CDR3: TGTGCCAGCAGTTTCGGCTATAATTCACCCCTCCACTTG.

V gene TRBV4-2 combines with J gene TRBJ2-1; D uncertain. The J call may be incorrect, as the DNA end agrees better with TRBJ2-7. The germline CDR1 and CDR2 sequences are LGHNA and YNFKEQ. The CDR3 spans 13 residues. The CDR3 loop reads CASSQGKAAEQYF. The CDR3 DNA reads as TGTGCCAGCAGCCAAGGAAAAGCTGCGGAGCAGTACTTC.

A remark on this clonotype: At one of its ends the junction is not consistent with the germline gene, which may arise from a read error. The chain employs TRBV6-2 or TRBV6-3 and TRBJ2-1, with 8 bases matching TRBD2. The CDR3 sequence is 11 residues long. CDR1 and CDR2 (germline): MNHEY, SVGEGT. The CDR3: CASSSSGGLLF. The CDR3 bases are TGTGCCAGCAGTTCGAGCGGGGGCCTACTCTTC.

The chain is built from TRBV20-1 and TRBJ2-1, with a possible D match to TRBD2 (5 bases). The CDR3 loop spans 14 amino acids. Trimming stripped 6 bases from V and 0 bases from J, with 12 bases between. The V gene's germline CDR1 is DFQATT and CDR2 SNEGSKA (reference sequence). CDR3 bases: TGCAGTGCACGAGCGGTCAGCTCCTACAATGAGCAGTTCTTC. Its translation is CSARAVSSYNEQFF.